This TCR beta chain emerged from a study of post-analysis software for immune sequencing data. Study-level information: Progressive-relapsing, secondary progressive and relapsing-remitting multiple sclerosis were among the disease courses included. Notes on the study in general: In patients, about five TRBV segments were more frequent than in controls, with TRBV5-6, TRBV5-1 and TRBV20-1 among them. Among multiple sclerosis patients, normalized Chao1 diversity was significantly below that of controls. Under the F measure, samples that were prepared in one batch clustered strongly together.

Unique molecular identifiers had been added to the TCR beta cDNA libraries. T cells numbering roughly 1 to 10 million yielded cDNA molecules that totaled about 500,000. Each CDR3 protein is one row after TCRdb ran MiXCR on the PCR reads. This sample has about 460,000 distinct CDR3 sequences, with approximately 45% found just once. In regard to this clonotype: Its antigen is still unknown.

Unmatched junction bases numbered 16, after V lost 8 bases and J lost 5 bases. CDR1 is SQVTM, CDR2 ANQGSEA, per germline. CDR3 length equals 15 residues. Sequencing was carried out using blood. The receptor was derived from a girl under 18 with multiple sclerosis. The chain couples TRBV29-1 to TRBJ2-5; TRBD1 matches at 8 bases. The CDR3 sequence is CSFIPRTGPWETQYF. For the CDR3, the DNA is TGCAGCTTTATCCCTCGGACAGGGCCCTGGGAGACCCAGTACTTC.